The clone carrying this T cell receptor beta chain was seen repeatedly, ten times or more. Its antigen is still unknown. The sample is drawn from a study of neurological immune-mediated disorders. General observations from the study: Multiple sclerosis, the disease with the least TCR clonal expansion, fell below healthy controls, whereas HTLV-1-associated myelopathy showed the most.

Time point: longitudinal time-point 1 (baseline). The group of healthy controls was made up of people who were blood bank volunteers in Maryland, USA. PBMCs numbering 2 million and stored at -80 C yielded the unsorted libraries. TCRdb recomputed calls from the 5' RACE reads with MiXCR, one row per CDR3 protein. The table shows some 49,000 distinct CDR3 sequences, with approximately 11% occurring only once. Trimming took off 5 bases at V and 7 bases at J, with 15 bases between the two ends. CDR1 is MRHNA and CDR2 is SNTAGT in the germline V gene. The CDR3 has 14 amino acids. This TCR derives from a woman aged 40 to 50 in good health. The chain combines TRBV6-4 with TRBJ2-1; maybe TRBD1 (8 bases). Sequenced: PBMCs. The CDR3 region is CASSPGGQVNEQFF. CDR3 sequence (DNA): TGTGCCAGCAGTCCGGGGGGACAGGTTAATGAGCAGTTCTTC.